The clone carrying this T cell receptor beta chain was picked up one time. The antigen is not known. The data were obtained in a study of cytomegalovirus exposure and HLA in healthy donors. Across the whole study: The platform used for the 120 validation repertoires matched that of the roughly 670 first-cohort repertoires, a later analysis reported. Broader study findings: Overall, approximately 150 TCR beta chains were annotated as cytomegalovirus-associated. Whilst most TCR sequences proved rare, a subset of public TCRs occurred across many donors. Specificity for CMV antigens was confirmed in vitro for a few of the CMV-associated chains.

Here immunoSEQ multiplex PCR was the method, and the copy in TCRdb shows in-frame clones only, minus some. The sample lists 200,000 to 250,000 clones; 80% to 90% were seen once. Germline CDR1 SNHLY, CDR2 FYNNEI. This CDR3 comprises 15 residues. Between the trimmed V and J ends, which lost 3 bases and 4 bases, there was a span of 10 bases. The sequence came from a man aged 18 to 30 in good health and CMV-seronegative. The chain joins TRBV2 to TRBJ2-6, with D unresolved. Input material: PBMCs. The CDR3 sequence is CASSDRVAGANVLTF. The CDR3 coding sequence is TGTGCCAGCAGTGATCGGGTGGCGGGGGCCAACGTCCTGACTTTC.